This T cell receptor beta chain was sequenced during a study of PD-1 blockade in classical Hodgkin lymphoma. The ends were cut back, 3 bases at V and 10 bases at J, with 15 bases in the middle. The CDR3 sequence is 14 residues long. CDR1 MGHRA and CDR2 YSYEKL come from the germline V gene. Each patient relapsed following autologous stem cell transplantation, and prior brentuximab vedotin exposure differed. Study-level findings and limits: For complete responders, baseline diversity was comparable to that of newly diagnosed patients. TCR diversity in CD4+, not CD8+, cells rose significantly by C4D1. Any patient who commenced nivolumab under 1 year after ASCT was excluded.

Only in-frame clones appear in the TCRdb table, and some are missing; sequencing was by immunoSEQ multiplex PCR. Among around 66,000 clones listed, roughly nine tenths were seen once. In regard to this clone: As yet, its antigen is unknown.

Specimen: peripheral blood mononuclear cells (PBMCs), collected at baseline. The V call is TRBV4-1, the J call TRBJ1-4, with no clear D. The TCR comes from a human donor with classical Hodgkin lymphoma. The CDR3 DNA follows: TGCGCCAGCAGCCAGTCGTCCTGGGGAAGAAAACTGTTTTTT. It encodes CASSQSSWGRKLFF.